The T cell receptor beta chain under discussion was sequenced for a study of PD-1 blockade in mismatch repair-deficient tumors. Notes on this clone: What it binds is unknown.

Study outcomes and limitations: After pembrolizumab, tumor-resident clones rose rapidly, then generally contracted before radiologic responses.

The data were produced by immunoSEQ multiplex PCR, yet TCRdb's version contains in-frame clones alone and is incomplete. The profile shows 25,000 to 30,000 clones, approximately 84% of them singletons. The CDR3 loop spans 15 amino acids. Per the germline V gene, CDR1 is SGHDN and CDR2 is FVKESK. Losses at the gene ends were 8 bases for V and 6 bases for J; bases not matched to a gene: 11. Mismatch repair deficiency was confirmed in all patients, by PCR or immunohistochemistry. The source was PBMCs, collected before pembrolizumab treatment. The chain carries TRBV14 and TRBJ2-7, with 12 bases identical to TRBD2. This TCR was sampled from an adult with mismatch repair-deficient cancer. CDR3 nucleotide sequence: TGTGCCAGCCGGGCTAGCGGGAGGGCTATGGGCGAGCAGTACTTC. Protein sequence: CASRASGRAMGEQYF.